The 27 T cell receptor beta chains below all came from one sample that was sequenced in a study (dated by TCRdb to the mid-2010s). Libraries came from RT-PCR. Sequencer: Illumina MiSeq. TCRdb trimmed public reads at Q25 via fastp, called clones via MiXCR and kept in-frame beta chains. Merged by CDR3 protein, the rows form single entries marked with the most common genes and DNA. The sample table records almost 700,000 distinct CDR3 sequences; 12% to 15% of these occur just once. The ten top clones hold 3% to 4.5% of the sample. Sequencing input: memory CD4+ T cells from blood. The source of these receptors is a female donor in good health, serving as a healthy control.

This clonotype was seen a few times. The chain uses TRBV7-6 and TRBJ2-1; D is unresolved. The CDR3 has 16 residues. Per the germline V gene, CDR1 is SGHVS and CDR2 is FNYEAQ. Trimming pared 2 bases from V and 0 bases from J, leaving 11 bases between. The CDR3: CASSLLAPSSYNEQFF. The DNA of the CDR3 is TGTGCCAGCAGCTTACTTGCCCCATCCTCCTACAATGAGCAGTTCTTC.

CDR3: CASSSILAGGVDEQFF. The CDR3 coding sequence is TGCGCCAGCAGCTCCATACTAGCGGGCGGCGTGGATGAGCAGTTCTTC. V usage is TRBV5-1 and J usage is TRBJ2-1; 9 bases match TRBD2. Germline assignment: CDR1 SGHRS and CDR2 YFSETQ. CDR3 length: 16 amino acids. Germline trimming cut 3 bases from V and 8 bases from J; bases unmatched to any gene: 12.

This sequence joins TRBV28 and TRBJ2-7; TRBD1 aligns across 8 bases. J was trimmed by 2 bases and V by 6 bases; bases with no gene match: 9. The germline V gene encodes CDR1 MDHEN and CDR2 SYDVKM. The CDR3 has 15 residues. CDR3 sequence: CASSLTGALAYEQYF. DNA of the CDR3: TGTGCCAGCAGCTTGACAGGGGCTCTGGCCTACGAGCAGTACTTC.

CDR3 in amino acids: CASSSQGALDFYGYTF. DNA of the CDR3: TGTGCCAGCAGTTCGCAGGGGGCGCTGGATTTCTATGGCTACACCTTC. This chain links TRBV28 with TRBJ1-2; 8 positions agree with TRBD1. The V and J ends lost 4 bases and 4 bases, in that order; junction bases with no gene match: 11. Per germline, CDR1 MDHEN and CDR2 SYDVKM. This CDR3 has 16 amino acids.

This clonotype turned up a few times. The chain joins TRBV20-1 to TRBJ1-4; no definite D call. This CDR3 contains 14 residues. Trimming stripped 0 bases from V and 6 bases from J, with 11 bases between. Germline CDR1 reads DFQATT; CDR2 reads SNEGSKA (reference sequence). This chain's CDR3 is CSAREGGEDEKLFF. The CDR3 DNA reads TGCAGTGCTAGAGAGGGTGGTGAGGATGAAAAACTGTTTTTT.

This clonotype was seen a handful of times. As DNA, the CDR3 is TGTGCCAGCAGTGAACGGGACCAAGAGACCCAGTACTTC. As protein: CASSERDQETQYF. This chain joins TRBV2 and TRBJ2-5; D ambiguous. The CDR3 runs to 13 residues. Germline lookup yields CDR1 SNHLY and CDR2 FYNNEI. V lost 2 bases and J lost 0, with 4 bases in between.

The V call is TRBV5-1, the J call TRBJ2-4; TRBD2 aligns across 10 bases. This CDR3 has 16 residues. V shed 0 bases, J shed 5 bases, and the junction held 5 bases outside the gene matches. The germline V gene has CDR1 SGHRS and CDR2 YFSETQ. This CDR3 reads CASSLALAGVENIQYF. CDR3 in DNA: TGCGCCAGCAGCTTGGCCCTAGCGGGGGTTGAAAACATTCAGTACTTC.

This clonotype was found many times. This chain connects TRBV12-3 or TRBV12-4 to TRBJ2-1; TRBD1 agrees at 10 bases. The V and J ends lost 3 bases and 6 bases, in that order; junction bases with no gene match: 5. The CDR3 loop spans 15 amino acids. The CDR3 DNA is TGTGCCAGCAGTTTGAGACAGGGGGCGCCCAATGAGCAGTTCTTC. Amino acids: CASSLRQGAPNEQFF.

This chain uses TRBV6-6 with TRBJ2-7; the D gene is possibly TRBD1 (6 bases). The germline gives CDR1 MNHNY, CDR2 SVGAGI (reference sequence). The CDR3 loop spans 14 amino acids. V was clipped by 6 bases and J by 2 bases, with 14 bases between them. CDR3 in amino acids: CASRRQQGPYEQYF. The CDR3 DNA reads TGTGCCAGCAGGCGCCAACAGGGACCCTACGAGCAGTACTTC.

The CDR3 region has the DNA TGTGCCAGCAGTCAGACTGGGGCGGGGGGCTACACCTTC. Amino acid sequence: CASSQTGAGGYTF. The chain is built from TRBV7-9 and TRBJ1-2, with D possibly TRBD1 on 5 matching bases. Germline V CDR1 and CDR2: SEHNR, FQNEAQ (reference sequence). The V and J ends lost 6 bases and 8 bases respectively, with 16 bases between them. This CDR3 has 13 residues.

The rearrangement links TRBV2 to TRBJ1-4; D is perhaps TRBD1 (6 bases). Trimming removed 6 bases at V and 8 bases at J, with 13 bases between. The CDR3 totals 13 residues. CDR1 is SNHLY and CDR2 is FYNNEI in the germline V gene. This CDR3 reads CASSQQGTEKLFF. The CDR3 coding sequence is TGTGCCAGCAGCCAACAAGGGACAGAAAAACTGTTTTTT.

This rearrangement joins TRBV2 to TRBJ2-3; a weak D match, TRBD2 (6 bases). The V gene lost 8 bases and the J gene lost 4 bases, with 16 bases spanning the gap. Germline assignment: CDR1 SNHLY and CDR2 FYNNEI. The CDR3 consists of 14 residues. CDR3 loop: CASARDWGADTQYF. The CDR3 bases are TGTGCCAGCGCCCGGGACTGGGGGGCAGATACGCAGTATTTT.

This clonotype was seen only a few times. The rearrangement links TRBV4-3 to TRBJ1-3; no clear D. This CDR3 is built from 15 residues. Trimming shortened V by 0 bases and J by 1 base, and 7 bases separated the two germline ends. CDR1 is LGHNA, CDR2 YSLEER, per germline. In DNA, the CDR3 is TGCGCCAGCAGCCAAGAACCTCAATCTGGAAACACCATATATTTT. This sequence encodes CASSQEPQSGNTIYF.

This clonotype was picked up many times. This chain uses TRBV10-3 with TRBJ1-5; the D is unclear. CDR3 length: 13 amino acids. CDR1 is ENHRY, CDR2 SYGVKD, per germline. The V end was cut by 6 bases, the J end by 4 bases, with 10 bases between. Here the CDR3 DNA reads TGTGCCATCAGCCCGGAACCTAATCAGCCCCAGCATTTT. This translates into CAISPEPNQPQHF.

This clonotype has only a few counts. The V and J genes are TRBV12-5 and TRBJ1-2; D remains unclear. The length of the CDR3 is 13 residues. V was clipped by 2 bases and J by 7 bases, with 11 bases between them. Germline V CDR1 and CDR2: LGHNT, FRNRAP. The CDR3 reads CASGLSFARGYTF. The CDR3 nucleotides read TGTGCTAGTGGTTTGAGCTTTGCACGTGGCTACACCTTC.

CDR3 nucleotide sequence: TGTGCCAGCAGCCCAGGAGGGACAGCGAGGGGCTATGGCTACACCTTC. Its translation is CASSPGGTARGYGYTF. The chain is built from TRBV7-2 and TRBJ1-2; 7 nucleotides agree with TRBD1. Germline assignment: CDR1 SGHTA and CDR2 FQGNSA. V was clipped by 5 bases and J by 4 bases; unmatched bases: 13. CDR3 length: 16 residues.

This clonotype was seen more than once but under ten times. The chain uses TRBV7-2 and TRBJ2-7; D not certain. Germline CDR1 and CDR2: SGHTA and FQGNSA. The ends were cut back, 1 base at V and 6 bases at J, with 16 bases in the middle. The CDR3 is 15 residues long. The CDR3 loop is CASSLGSGPAREQYF. As DNA, the CDR3 is TGTGCCAGCAGCTTAGGGTCCGGGCCAGCTCGCGAGCAGTACTTC.

A few counts support this clonotype. The chain has TRBV20-1 and TRBJ1-4; tentative D call: TRBD1 (5 bases). CDR3 size: 14 residues. The germline gives CDR1 DFQATT, CDR2 SNEGSKA (reference sequence). V lost 3 bases and J lost 7, with 15 bases in between. CDR3 sequence: CSASKTEFGEKLFF. In DNA, the CDR3 is TGCAGTGCTAGCAAGACAGAATTTGGTGAAAAACTGTTTTTT.

This clonotype has at least ten counts. The CDR3 region is CASSSSGSSGMNTDTQYF. The CDR3, as DNA: TGCGCCAGCAGCTCTAGCGGGAGTTCTGGGATGAATACAGATACGCAGTATTTT. This chain uses TRBV5-1 with TRBJ2-3; 10 bases fit TRBD2. CDR3 size: 18 residues. Unmatched junction bases numbered 13, after V lost 3 bases and J lost 3 bases. Germline CDR1 reads SGHRS; CDR2 reads YFSETQ.

This sequence joins TRBV10-3 and TRBJ2-2, with 12 positions matching TRBD2. CDR3 length: 18 residues. Per the germline V gene, CDR1 is ENHRY and CDR2 is SYGVKD. J was trimmed by 6 bases and V by 2 bases; bases with no gene match: 10. The CDR3 region is CAISERLAGGPRAGELFF. The CDR3 DNA reads as TGTGCCATCAGTGAGCGCCTAGCGGGAGGGCCTCGGGCCGGGGAGCTGTTTTTT.

The gene calls are TRBV20-1 and TRBJ2-6; D is undetermined. The CDR3 spans 12 residues. V lost 3 bases to trimming and J lost 4 bases, with 4 bases between them. Germline values: CDR1 DFQATT, CDR2 SNEGSKA (reference sequence). The DNA of the CDR3 is TGCAGTGCTAGGGACGGGGCCAACGTCCTGACTTTC. The encoded protein is CSARDGANVLTF.

This clonotype was seen many times. The rearrangement links TRBV29-1 to TRBJ2-1; the match to TRBD1 covers 8 bases. The CDR3 contains 16 residues. Germline V CDR1 and CDR2: SQVTM, ANQGSEA. V lost 4 bases, J lost 6 bases, and 14 bases stayed unmatched. This CDR3 is CSVAPMGQGAGNEQFF. Written as DNA, the CDR3 is TGCAGCGTTGCCCCTATGGGGCAGGGGGCCGGCAATGAGCAGTTCTTC.

This clonotype was picked up a small number of times. The chain is built from TRBV7-2 and TRBJ2-1; 8 bases line up with TRBD2. Trimming removed 5 bases from V and 8 bases from J; junction bases left unmatched: 5. This CDR3 is built from 13 residues. CDR1 SGHTA and CDR2 FQGNSA come from the germline V gene. CDR3 sequence: CASSPRRGDEQFF. The CDR3 DNA reads as TGTGCCAGCAGCCCAAGGCGGGGGGATGAGCAGTTCTTC.

This clonotype was counted between two and nine times. The J gene is TRBJ2-2, the V gene TRBV20-1; no clear D. CDR1 is DFQATT and CDR2 is SNEGSKA in the germline V gene (reference sequence). V was shortened by 0 bases and J by 3 bases, with 11 bases between the two germline ends. This CDR3 region has 15 residues. CDR3 sequence reads: CSARDIIIHTGELFF. The CDR3 coding sequence is TGCAGTGCTAGAGATATAATCATCCACACCGGGGAGCTGTTTTTT.

This clonotype occurred a few times. This chain links TRBV6-4 with TRBJ2-1, with 12 bases matching TRBD2. The CDR3 runs 16 residues. Germline V gives CDR1 MRHNA, CDR2 SNTAGT. V was clipped by 3 bases and J by 12 bases; unmatched bases: 12. CDR3 sequence reads: CASSEGLAGGTAGQFF. DNA of the CDR3: TGTGCCAGCAGTGAAGGTCTAGCGGGAGGGACCGCAGGGCAGTTCTTC.

The chain couples TRBV20-1 to TRBJ1-4; unclear D gene. The V gene lost 6 bases and the J gene lost 1 base, with 24 bases spanning the gap. The CDR3 loop spans 18 amino acids. Germline CDR1 and CDR2: DFQATT and SNEGSKA (reference sequence). The CDR3 DNA sequence: TGCAGTGCAAGGACCATCGGGCCAATTGAAGAAACTAATGAAAAACTGTTTTTT. Its protein is CSARTIGPIEETNEKLFF.

This clonotype has a count of ten or more. The chain is built from TRBV6-6 and TRBJ1-6, with 7 bases identical to TRBD1. J gave up 6 bases and V 5 bases, and 10 bases lay outside the gene matches. CDR3 length: 16 amino acids. CDR1 and CDR2 (germline): MNHNY, SVGAGI (reference sequence). This CDR3 is CASSPWTGSINSPLHF. In DNA form, the CDR3 reads TGTGCCAGCAGTCCGTGGACAGGCTCAATTAATTCACCCCTCCACTTT.